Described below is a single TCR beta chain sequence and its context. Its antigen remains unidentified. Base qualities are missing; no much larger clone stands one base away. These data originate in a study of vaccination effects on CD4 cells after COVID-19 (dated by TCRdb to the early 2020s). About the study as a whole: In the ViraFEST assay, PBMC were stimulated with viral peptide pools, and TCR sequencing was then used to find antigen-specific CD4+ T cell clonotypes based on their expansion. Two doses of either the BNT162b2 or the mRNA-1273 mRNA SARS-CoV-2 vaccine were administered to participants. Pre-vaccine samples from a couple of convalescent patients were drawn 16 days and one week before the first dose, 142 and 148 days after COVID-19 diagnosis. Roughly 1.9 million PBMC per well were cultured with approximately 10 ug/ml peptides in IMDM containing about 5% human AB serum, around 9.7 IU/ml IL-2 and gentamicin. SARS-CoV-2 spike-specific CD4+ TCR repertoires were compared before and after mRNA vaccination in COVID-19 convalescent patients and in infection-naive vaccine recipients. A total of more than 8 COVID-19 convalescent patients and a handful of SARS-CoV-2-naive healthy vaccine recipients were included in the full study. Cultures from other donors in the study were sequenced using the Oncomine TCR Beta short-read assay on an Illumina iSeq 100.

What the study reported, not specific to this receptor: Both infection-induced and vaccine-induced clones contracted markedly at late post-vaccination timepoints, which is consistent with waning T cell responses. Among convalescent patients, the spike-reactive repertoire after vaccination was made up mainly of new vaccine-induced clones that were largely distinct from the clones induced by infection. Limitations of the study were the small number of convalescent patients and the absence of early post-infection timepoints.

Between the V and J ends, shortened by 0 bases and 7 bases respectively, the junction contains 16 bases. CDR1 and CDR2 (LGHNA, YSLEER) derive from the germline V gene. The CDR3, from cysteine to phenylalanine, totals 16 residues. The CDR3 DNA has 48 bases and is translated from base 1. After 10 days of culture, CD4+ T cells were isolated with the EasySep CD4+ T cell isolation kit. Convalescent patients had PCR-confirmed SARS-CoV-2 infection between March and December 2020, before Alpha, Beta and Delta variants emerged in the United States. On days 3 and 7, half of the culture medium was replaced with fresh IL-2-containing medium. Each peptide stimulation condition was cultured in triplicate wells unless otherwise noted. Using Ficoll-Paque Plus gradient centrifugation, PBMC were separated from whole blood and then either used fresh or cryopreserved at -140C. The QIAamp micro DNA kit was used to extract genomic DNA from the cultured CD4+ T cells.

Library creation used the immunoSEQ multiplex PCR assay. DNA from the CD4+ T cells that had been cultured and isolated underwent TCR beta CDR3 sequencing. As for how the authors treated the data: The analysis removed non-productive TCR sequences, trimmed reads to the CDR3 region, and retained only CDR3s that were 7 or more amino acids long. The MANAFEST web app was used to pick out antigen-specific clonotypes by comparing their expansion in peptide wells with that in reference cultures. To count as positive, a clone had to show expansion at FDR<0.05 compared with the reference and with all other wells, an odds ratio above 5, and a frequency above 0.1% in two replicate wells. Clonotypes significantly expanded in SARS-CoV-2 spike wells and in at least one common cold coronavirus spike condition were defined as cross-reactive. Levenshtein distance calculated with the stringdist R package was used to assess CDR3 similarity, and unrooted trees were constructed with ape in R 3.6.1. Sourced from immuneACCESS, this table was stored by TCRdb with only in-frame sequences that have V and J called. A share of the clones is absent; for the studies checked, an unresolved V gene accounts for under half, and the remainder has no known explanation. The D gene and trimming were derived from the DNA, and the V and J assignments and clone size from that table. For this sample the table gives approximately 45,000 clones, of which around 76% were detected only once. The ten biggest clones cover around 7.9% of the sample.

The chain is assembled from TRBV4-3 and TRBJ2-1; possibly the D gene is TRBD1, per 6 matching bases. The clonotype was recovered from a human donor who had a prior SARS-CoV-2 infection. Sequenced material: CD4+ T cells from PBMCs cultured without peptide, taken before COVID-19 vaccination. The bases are TGCGCCAGCAGCCAAGATAGACGACAGGACTGGAATGAGCAGTTCTTC. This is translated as CASSQDRRQDWNEQFF.